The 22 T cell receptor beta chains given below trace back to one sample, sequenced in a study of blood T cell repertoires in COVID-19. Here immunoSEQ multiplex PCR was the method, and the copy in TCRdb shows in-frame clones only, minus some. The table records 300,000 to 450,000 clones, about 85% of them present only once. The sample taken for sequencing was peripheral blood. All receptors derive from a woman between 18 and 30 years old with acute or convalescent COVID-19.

CDR3 region: CSVDITAGGTGELFF. The CDR3 DNA is TGCAGCGTTGATATCACAGCGGGGGGTACCGGGGAGCTGTTTTTT. The V call is TRBV29-1, the J call TRBJ2-2; 9 nucleotides agree with TRBD2. This CDR3 is built from 15 residues. Germline V gene data show CDR1 as SQVTM and CDR2 as ANQGSEA. V gave up 3 bases and J gave up 5 bases; unmatched junction bases: 7.

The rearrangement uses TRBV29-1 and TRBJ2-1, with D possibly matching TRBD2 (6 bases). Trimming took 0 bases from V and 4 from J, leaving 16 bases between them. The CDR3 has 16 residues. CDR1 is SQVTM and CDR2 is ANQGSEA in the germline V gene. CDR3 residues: CSVEEEGSGIYNEQFF. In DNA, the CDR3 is TGCAGCGTTGAAGAGGAGGGTAGCGGCATTTACAATGAGCAGTTCTTC.

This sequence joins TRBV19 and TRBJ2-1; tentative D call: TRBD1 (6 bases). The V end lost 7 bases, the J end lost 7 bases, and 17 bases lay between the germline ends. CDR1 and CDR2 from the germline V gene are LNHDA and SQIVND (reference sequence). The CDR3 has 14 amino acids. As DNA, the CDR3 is TGTGCCAGTAACGCCGGGACACCTTATAATGAGCAGTTCTTC. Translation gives CASNAGTPYNEQFF.

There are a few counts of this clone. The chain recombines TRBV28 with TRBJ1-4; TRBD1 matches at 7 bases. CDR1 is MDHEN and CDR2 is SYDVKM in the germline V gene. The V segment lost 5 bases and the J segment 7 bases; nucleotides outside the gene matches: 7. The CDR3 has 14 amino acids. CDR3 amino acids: CASSLQQGTEKLFF. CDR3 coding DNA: TGTGCCAGCAGTCTCCAACAGGGGACTGAAAAACTGTTTTTT.

CDR3 amino acids: CASSTGTMNTEAFF. CDR3 nucleotide sequence: TGTGCCAGCAGCACCGGTACCATGAACACTGAAGCTTTCTTT. The chain has TRBV6-5 and TRBJ1-1; D not certain. The germline V gene has CDR1 MNHEY and CDR2 SVGAGI. The CDR3 totals 14 residues. The V gene lost 6 bases and the J gene lost 0 bases, with 11 bases spanning the gap.

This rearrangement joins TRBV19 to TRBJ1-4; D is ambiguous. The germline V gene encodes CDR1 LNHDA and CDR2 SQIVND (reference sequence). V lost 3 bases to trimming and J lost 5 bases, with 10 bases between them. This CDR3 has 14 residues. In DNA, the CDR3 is TGTGCCAGTAGTATTGCAGCGATCAATGAAAAACTGTTTTTT. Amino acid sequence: CASSIAAINEKLFF.

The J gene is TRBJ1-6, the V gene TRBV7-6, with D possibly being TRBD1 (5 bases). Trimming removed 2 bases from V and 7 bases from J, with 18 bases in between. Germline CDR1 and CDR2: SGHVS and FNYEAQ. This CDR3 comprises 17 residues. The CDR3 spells CASSLISTVRRNSPLHF. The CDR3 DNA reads TGTGCCAGCAGCTTAATTTCGACAGTAAGAAGAAATTCACCCCTCCACTTT.

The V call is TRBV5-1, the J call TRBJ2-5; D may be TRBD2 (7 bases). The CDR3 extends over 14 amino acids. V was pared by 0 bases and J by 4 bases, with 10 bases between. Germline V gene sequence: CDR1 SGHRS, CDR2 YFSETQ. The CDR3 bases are TGCGCCAGCAGCTTGGCGGGGGGCGTAGAGACCCAGTACTTC. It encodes CASSLAGGVETQYF.

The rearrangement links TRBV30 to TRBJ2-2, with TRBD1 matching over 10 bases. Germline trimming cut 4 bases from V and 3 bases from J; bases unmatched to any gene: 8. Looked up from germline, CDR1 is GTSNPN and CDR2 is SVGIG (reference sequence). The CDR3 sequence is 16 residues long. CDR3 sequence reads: CAWTLRDRGDTGELFF. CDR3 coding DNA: TGTGCCTGGACCCTTCGGGACAGGGGCGACACCGGGGAGCTGTTTTTT.

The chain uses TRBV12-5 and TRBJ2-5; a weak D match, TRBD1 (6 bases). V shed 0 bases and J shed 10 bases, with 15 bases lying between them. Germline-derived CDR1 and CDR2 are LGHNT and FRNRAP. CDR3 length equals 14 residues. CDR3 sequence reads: CASGLVTDSHYQYF. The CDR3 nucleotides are TGTGCTAGTGGTTTGGTCACGGACAGCCACTACCAGTACTTC. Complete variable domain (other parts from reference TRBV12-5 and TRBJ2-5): DARVTQTPRHKVTEMGQEVTMRCQPILGHNTVFWYRQTMMQGLELLAYFRNRAPLDDSGMPKDRFSAEMPDATLATLKIQPSEPRDSAVYFCASGLVTDSHYQYFGPGTRLLVL.

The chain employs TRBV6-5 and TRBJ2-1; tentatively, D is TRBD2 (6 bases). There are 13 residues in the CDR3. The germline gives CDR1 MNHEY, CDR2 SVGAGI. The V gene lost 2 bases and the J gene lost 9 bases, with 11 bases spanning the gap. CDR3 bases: TGTGCCAGCAGTTACCGGACTAACCGTGAGCAGTTCTTC. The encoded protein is CASSYRTNREQFF.

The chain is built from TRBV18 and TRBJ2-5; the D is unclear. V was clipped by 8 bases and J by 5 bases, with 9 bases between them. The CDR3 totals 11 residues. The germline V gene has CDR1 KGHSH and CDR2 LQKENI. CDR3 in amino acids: CASQVRETQYF. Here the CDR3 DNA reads TGTGCCAGCCAAGTTCGGGAGACCCAGTACTTC.

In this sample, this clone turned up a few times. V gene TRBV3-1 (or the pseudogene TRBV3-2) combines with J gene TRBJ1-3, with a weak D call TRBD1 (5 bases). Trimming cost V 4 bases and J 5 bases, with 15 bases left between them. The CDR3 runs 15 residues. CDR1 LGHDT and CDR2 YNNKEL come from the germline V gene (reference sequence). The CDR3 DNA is TGTGCCAGCAGCCTCAGGGAACCGCACCGAAACACCATATATTTT. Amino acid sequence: CASSLREPHRNTIYF.

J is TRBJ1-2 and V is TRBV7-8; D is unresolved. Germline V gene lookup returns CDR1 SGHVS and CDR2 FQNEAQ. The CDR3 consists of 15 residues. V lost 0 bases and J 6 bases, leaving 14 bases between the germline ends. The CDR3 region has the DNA TGTGCCAGCAGCTTAGCGCGTACCCCCGCGCATGGCTACACCTTC. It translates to CASSLARTPAHGYTF.

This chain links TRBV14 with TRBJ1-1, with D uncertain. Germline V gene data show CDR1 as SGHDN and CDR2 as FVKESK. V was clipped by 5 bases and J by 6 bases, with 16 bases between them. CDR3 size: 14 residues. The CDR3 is CASSMGAGWAEAFF. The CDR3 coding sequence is TGTGCCAGCAGCATGGGAGCCGGGTGGGCTGAAGCTTTCTTT.

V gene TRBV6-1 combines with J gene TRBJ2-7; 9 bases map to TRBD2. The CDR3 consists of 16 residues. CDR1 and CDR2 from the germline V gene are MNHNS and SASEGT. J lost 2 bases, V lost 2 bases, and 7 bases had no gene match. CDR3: CASSEWGAGGAYEQYF. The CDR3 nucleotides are TGTGCCAGCAGTGAATGGGGAGCGGGGGGAGCCTACGAGCAGTACTTC.

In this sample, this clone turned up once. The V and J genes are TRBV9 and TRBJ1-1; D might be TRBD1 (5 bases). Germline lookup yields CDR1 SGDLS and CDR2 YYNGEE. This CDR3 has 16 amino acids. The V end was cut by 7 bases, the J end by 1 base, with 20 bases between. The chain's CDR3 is CASSAFVGVANTEAFF. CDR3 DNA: TGTGCCAGCTCCGCTTTCGTAGGGGTAGCGAACACTGAAGCTTTCTTT.

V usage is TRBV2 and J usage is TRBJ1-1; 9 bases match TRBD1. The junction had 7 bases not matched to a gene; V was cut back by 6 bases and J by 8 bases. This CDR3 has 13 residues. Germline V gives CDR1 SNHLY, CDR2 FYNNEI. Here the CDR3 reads CASRDHRGLEAFF. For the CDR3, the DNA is TGTGCCAGCAGGGACCACAGGGGGCTCGAAGCTTTCTTT.

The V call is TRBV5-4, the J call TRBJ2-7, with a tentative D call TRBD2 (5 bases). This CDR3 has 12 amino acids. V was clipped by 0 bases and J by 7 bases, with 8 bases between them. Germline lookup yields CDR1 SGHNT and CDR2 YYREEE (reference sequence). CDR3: CASSLGRGEQYF. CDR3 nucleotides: TGTGCCAGCAGCTTGGGGCGAGGGGAGCAGTACTTC. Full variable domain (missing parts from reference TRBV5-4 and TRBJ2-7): ETGVTQSPTHLIKTRGQQVTLRCSSQSGHNTVSWYQQALGQGPQFIFQYYREEENGRGNFPPRFSGLQFPNYSSELNVNALELDDSALYLCASSLGRGEQYFGPGTRLTVT.

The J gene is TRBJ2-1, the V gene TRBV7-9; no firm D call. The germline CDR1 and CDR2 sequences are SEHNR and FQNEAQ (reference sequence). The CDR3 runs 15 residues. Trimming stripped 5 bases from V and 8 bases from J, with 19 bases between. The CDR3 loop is CASSTVGVLIDEQFF. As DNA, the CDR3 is TGTGCCAGCAGCACTGTTGGTGTCCTGATCGATGAGCAGTTCTTC. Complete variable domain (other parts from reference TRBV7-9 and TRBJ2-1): DTGVSQNPRHKITKRGQNVTFRCDPISEHNRLYWYRQTLGQGPEFLTYFQNEAQLEKSRLLSDRFSAERPKGSFSTLEIQRTEQGDSAMYLCASSTVGVLIDEQFFGPGTRLTVL.

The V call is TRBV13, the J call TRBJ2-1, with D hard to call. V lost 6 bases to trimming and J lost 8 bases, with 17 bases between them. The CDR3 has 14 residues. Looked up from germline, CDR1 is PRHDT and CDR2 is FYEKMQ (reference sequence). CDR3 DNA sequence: TGTGCCAGCAGTACCGGGTCCTTCAGCGATGAGCAGTTCTTC. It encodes CASSTGSFSDEQFF.

The CDR3: CASSVPGQGMAAFF. The CDR3 coding sequence is TGTGCCAGCAGCGTTCCGGGACAGGGGATGGCAGCTTTCTTT. The chain employs TRBV4-2 and TRBJ1-1; 10 positions match TRBD1. The germline V gene encodes CDR1 LGHNA and CDR2 YNFKEQ. V lost 5 bases, J lost 10 bases, and 10 bases stayed unmatched. This CDR3 contains 14 residues.